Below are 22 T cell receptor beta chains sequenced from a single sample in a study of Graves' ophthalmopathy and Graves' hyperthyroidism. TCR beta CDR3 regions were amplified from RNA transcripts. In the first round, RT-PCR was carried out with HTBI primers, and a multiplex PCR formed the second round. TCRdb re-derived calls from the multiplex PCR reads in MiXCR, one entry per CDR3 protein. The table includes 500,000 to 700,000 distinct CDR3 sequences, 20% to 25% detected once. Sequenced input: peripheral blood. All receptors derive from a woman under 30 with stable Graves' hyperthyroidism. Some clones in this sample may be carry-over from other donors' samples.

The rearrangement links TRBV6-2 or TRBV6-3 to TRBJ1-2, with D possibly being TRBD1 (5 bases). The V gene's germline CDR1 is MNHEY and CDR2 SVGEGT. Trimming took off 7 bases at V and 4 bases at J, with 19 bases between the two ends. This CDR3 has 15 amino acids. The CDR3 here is CASIGGLRSTYGYTF. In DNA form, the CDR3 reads TGTGCCAGCATTGGGGGACTGCGATCTACCTATGGCTACACCTTC.

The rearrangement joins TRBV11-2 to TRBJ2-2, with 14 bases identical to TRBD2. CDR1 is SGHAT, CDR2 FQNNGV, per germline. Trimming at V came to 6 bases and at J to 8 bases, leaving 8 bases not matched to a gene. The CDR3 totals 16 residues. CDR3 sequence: CASSLGTSGSMGELFF. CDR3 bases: TGTGCCAGCAGTCTCGGGACTAGCGGGAGTATGGGGGAGCTGTTTTTT.

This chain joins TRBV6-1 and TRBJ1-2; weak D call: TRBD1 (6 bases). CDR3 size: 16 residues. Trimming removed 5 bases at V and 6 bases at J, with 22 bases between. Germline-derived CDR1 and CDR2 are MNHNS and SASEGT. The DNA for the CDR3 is TGTGCCAGCAGTCGCCACCTCTCAGGGGCAGGGGATGGCTACACCTTC. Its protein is CASSRHLSGAGDGYTF.

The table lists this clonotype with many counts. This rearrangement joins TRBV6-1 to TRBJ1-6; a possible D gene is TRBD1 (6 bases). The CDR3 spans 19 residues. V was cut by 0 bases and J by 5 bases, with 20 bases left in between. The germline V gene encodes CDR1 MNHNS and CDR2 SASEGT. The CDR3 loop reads CASSEAGGGAGRNNSPLHF. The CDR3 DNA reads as TGTGCCAGCAGTGAAGCAGGAGGGGGGGCGGGACGGAATAATTCACCCCTCCACTTT.

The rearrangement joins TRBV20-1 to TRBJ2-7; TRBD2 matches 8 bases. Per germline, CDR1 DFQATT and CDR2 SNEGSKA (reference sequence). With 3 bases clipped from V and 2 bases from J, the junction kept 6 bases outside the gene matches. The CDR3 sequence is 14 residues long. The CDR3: CSARLLAEPYEQYF. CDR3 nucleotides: TGCAGTGCTAGGTTACTAGCGGAGCCCTACGAGCAGTACTTC.

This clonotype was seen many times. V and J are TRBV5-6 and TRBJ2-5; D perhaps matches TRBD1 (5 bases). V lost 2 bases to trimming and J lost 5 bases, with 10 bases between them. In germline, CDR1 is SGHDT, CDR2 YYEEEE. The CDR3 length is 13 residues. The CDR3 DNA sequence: TGTGCCAGCAGCTTCAAGGGGCTGGAGACCCAGTACTTC. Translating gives CASSFKGLETQYF.

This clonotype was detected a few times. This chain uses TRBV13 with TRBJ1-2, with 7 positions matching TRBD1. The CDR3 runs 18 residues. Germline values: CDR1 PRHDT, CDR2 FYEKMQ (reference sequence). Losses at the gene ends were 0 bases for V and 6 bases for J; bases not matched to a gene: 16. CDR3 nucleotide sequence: TGTGCCAGCAGCTTAGGCCCATCCCAGACAGGGCCCGAGGATGGCTACACCTTC. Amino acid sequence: CASSLGPSQTGPEDGYTF.

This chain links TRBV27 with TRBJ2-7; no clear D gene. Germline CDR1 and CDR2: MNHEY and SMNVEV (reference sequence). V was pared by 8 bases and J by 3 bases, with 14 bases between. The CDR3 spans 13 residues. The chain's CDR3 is CASGYPLGYEQYF. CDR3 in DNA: TGTGCCAGCGGATATCCACTTGGCTACGAGCAGTACTTC.

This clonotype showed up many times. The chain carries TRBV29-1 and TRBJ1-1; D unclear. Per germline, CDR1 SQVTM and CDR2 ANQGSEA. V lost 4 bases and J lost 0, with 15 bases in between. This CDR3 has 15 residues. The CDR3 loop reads CSVVLDSIMNTEAFF. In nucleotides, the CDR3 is TGCAGCGTTGTCCTCGATTCCATAATGAACACTGAAGCTTTCTTT. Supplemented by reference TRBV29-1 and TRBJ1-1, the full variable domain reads SAVISQKPSRDICQRGTSLTIQCQVDSQVTMMFWYRQQPGQSLTLIATANQGSEATYESGFVIDKFPISRPNLTFSTLTVSNMSPEDSSIYLCSVVLDSIMNTEAFFGQGTRLTVV.

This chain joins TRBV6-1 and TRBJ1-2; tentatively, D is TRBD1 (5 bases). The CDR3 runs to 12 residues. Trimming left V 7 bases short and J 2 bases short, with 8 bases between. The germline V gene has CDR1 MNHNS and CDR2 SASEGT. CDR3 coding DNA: TGTGCCAGCACACGGGACAACTATGGCTACACCTTC. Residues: CASTRDNYGYTF.

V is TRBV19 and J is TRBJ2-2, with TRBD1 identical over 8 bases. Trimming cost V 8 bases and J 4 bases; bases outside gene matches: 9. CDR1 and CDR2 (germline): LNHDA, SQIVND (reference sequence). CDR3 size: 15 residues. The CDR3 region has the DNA TGTGCCAGTTTGGGCAGGGGGCGCATCACCGGGGAGCTGTTTTTT. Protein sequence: CASLGRGRITGELFF.

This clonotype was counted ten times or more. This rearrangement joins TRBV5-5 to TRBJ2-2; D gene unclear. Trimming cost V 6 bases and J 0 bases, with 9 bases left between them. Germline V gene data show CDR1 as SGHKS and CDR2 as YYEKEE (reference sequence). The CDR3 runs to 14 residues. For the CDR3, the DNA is TGTGCCAGCACGGCCAGCGCGAACACCGGGGAGCTGTTTTTT. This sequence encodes CASTASANTGELFF.

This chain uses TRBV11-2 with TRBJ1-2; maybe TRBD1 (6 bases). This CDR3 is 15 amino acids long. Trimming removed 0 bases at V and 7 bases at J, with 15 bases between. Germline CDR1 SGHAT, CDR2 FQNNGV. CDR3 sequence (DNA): TGTGCCAGCAGCTTAGAAACCGACAGGCCGATTGGCTACACCTTC. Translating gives CASSLETDRPIGYTF.

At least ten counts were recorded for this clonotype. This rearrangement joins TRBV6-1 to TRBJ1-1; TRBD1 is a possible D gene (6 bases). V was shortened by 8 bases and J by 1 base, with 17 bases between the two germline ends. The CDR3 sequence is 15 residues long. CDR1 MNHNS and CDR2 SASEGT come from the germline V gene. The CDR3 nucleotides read TGTGCCAGCTTCCCCCCCGGGACACAGAACACTGAAGCTTTCTTT. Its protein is CASFPPGTQNTEAFF.

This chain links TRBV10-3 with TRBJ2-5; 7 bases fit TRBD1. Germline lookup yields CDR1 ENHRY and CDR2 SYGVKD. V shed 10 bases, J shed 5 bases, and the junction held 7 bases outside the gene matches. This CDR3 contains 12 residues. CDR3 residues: CASQQGTETQYF. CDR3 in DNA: TGTGCCAGCCAACAGGGGACGGAGACCCAGTACTTC.

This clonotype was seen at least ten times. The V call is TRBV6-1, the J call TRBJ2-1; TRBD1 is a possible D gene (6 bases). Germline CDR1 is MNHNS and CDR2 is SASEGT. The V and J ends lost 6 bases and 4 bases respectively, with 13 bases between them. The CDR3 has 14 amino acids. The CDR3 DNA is TGTGCCAGCAGCTTGAGGACAGAATACAATGAGCAGTTCTTC. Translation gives CASSLRTEYNEQFF.

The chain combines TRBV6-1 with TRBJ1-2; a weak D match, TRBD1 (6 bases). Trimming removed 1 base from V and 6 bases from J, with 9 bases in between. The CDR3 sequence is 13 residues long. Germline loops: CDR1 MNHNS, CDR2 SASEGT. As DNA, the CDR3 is TGTGCCAGCAGTGAAGTTAGGGGGGATGGCTACACCTTC. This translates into CASSEVRGDGYTF.

The CDR3 loop reads CASSLLAGGLRQETQYF. In DNA, the CDR3 is TGTGCCAGCAGCTTACTAGCGGGAGGGCTGCGCCAAGAGACCCAGTACTTC. The chain links TRBV12-3 or TRBV12-4 to TRBJ2-5, with 13 nucleotides matching TRBD2. V lost 6 bases, J lost 1 base, and 8 bases stayed unmatched. The CDR3 sequence is 17 residues long.

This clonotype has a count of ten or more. CDR3 sequence reads: CASSLGQAFTGTGELFF. The CDR3 DNA follows: TGTGCCAGCAGTTTAGGACAGGCTTTCACCGGTACCGGGGAGCTGTTTTTT. The rearrangement joins TRBV12-3 or TRBV12-4 to TRBJ2-2; maybe TRBD1 (6 bases). The V end lost 1 base, the J end lost 5 bases, and 17 bases lay between the germline ends. The CDR3 extends over 17 amino acids.

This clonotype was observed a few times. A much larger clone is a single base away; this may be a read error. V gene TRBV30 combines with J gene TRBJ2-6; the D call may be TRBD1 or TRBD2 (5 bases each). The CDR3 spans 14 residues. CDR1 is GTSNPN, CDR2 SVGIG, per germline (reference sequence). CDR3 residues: CAWSMDSGANVLAF. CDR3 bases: TGTGCCTGGAGTATGGACTCTGGGGCCAACGTCCTGGCTTTC.

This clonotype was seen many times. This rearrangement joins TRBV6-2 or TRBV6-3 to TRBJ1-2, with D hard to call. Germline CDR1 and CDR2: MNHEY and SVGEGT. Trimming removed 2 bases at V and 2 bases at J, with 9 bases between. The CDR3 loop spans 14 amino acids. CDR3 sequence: CASSYGPRNYGYTF. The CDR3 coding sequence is TGTGCCAGCAGTTACGGGCCAAGAAACTATGGCTACACCTTC.

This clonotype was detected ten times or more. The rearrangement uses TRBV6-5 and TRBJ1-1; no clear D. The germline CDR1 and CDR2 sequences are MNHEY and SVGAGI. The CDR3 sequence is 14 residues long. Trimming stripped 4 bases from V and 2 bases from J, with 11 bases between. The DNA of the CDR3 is TGTGCCAGCAGTTTCCGGGGAGCCAACACTGAAGCTTTCTTT. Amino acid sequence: CASSFRGANTEAFF.